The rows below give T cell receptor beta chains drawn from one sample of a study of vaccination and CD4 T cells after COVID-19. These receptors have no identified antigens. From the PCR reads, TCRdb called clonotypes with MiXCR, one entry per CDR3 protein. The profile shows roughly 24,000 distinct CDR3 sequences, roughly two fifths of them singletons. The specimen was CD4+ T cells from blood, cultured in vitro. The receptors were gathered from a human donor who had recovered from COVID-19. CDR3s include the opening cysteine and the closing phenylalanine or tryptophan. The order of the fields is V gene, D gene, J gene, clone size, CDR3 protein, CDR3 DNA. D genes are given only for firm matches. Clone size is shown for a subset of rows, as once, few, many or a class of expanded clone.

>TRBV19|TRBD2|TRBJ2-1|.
CASSIGPAGENNEQFF
TGTGCCAGTAGTATAGGGCCAGCGGGAGAAAACAATGAGCAGTTCTTC
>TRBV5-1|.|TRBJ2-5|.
CASSLERQEETQYF
TGCGCCAGCAGCTTGGAGCGGCAGGAGGAGACCCAGTACTTC
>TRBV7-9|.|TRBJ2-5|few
CASSLRRGQGETQYF
TGTGCCAGCAGCTTAAGAAGAGGGCAGGGAGAGACCCAGTACTTC
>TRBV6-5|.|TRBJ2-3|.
CASSYSTTSTDTQYF
TGTGCCAGCAGTTACTCGACTACTAGCACAGATACGCAGTATTTT
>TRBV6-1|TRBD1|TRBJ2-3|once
CASSWDSRAADTQYF
TGTGCCAGTTCGTGGGACAGCCGGGCAGCGGATACGCAGTATTTT
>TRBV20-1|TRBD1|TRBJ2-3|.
CSASSTGRGNSDTQYF
TGCAGTGCTTCTTCGACTGGCAGGGGGAATTCAGATACGCAGTATTTT
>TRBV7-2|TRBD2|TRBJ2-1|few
CASSRRTSGMRSEQFF
TGTGCCAGCAGCCGAAGGACTAGCGGGATGCGTAGCGAGCAGTTCTTC
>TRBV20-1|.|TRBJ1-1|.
CSARTTGTVNTEAFF
TGCAGTGCTAGAACGACCGGGACGGTGAACACTGAAGCTTTCTTT
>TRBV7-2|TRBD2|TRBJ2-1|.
CASSSSAGTSNYNEQFF
TGTGCCAGCAGCTCCTCCGCAGGGACTAGTAACTACAATGAGCAGTTCTTC
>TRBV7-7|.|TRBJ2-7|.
CASSLDRDSYEQYF
TGTGCCAGCAGCTTAGACAGGGATAGCTACGAGCAGTACTTC
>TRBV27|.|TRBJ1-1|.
CASSPIDRATEAFF
TGTGCCAGCAGTCCGATTGACCGTGCCACTGAAGCTTTCTTT
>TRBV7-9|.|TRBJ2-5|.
CASSLPGVGQETQYF
TGTGCCAGCAGCTTACCAGGGGTGGGTCAAGAGACCCAGTACTTC
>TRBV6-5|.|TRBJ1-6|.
CASSYFGPGPKNSPLHF
TGTGCCAGCAGTTATTTCGGTCCGGGACCAAAAAATTCACCCCTCCACTTT
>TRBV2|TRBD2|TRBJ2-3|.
CASSWTSGEDTQYF
TGTGCCAGCAGCTGGACTAGCGGGGAAGATACGCAGTATTTT
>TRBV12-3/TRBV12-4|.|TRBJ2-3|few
CASSLAGRGTDTQYF
TGTGCCAGCAGTTTAGCGGGTAGGGGGACAGATACGCAGTATTTT
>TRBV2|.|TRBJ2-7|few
CASSGAWGSYEQYF
TGTGCCAGCAGTGGGGCCTGGGGCTCCTACGAGCAGTACTTC
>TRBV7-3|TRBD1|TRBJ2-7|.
CASSTGGHEQYF
TGTGCCAGCAGTACAGGGGGGCACGAGCAGTACTTC
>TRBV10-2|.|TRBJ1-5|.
CASSDGGQFLSLAQHF
TGCGCCAGCAGTGATGGGGGGCAGTTCCTTTCATTGGCCCAGCATTTT
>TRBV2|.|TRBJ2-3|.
CASSPPGGLVTDTQYF
TGTGCCAGCAGTCCCCCGGGCGGACTTGTCACAGATACGCAGTATTTT
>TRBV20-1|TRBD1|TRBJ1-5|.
CSARVTRGTGMDSNQPQHF
TGCAGTGCTAGAGTAACCCGTGGGACAGGGATGGATAGCAATCAGCCCCAGCATTTT
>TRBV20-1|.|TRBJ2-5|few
CSASRQGETQYF
TGCAGTGCTAGTCGTCAGGGAGAGACCCAGTACTTC
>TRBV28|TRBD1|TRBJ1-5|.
CASRTGTAQPQHF
TGTGCCAGCAGGACCGGGACAGCCCAGCCCCAGCATTTT
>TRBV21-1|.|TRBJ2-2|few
CASSKVWGSRTGELFF
TGTGCCAGCAGCAAAGTTTGGGGGAGCCGCACCGGGGAGCTGTTTTTT
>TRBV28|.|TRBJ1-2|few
CASSPPTGYYGYTF
TGTGCCAGCAGTCCCCCCACAGGGTATTATGGCTACACCTTC
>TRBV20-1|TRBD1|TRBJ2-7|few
CSARGWDRENEQYF
TGCAGTGCTAGAGGATGGGACAGGGAGAACGAGCAGTACTTC
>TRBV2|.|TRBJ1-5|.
CASSVRGINQPQHF
TGTGCCAGCAGTGTAAGGGGTATCAATCAGCCCCAGCATTTT
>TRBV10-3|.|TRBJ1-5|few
CAISESVRNQPQHF
TGTGCCATCAGTGAGTCGGTGCGGAATCAGCCCCAGCATTTT
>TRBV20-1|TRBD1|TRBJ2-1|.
CSATGWTAYNEQFF
TGCAGTGCGACAGGGTGGACGGCCTACAATGAGCAGTTCTTC
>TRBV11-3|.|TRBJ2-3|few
CASQGADTQYF
TGTGCCAGCCAGGGCGCAGATACGCAGTATTTT
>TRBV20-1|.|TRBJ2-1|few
CSASARNYVNEQFF
TGCAGTGCTAGTGCCCGAAACTACGTCAATGAGCAGTTCTTC
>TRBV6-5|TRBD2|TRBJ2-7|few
CASSSSELAGPYEQYF
TGTGCCAGCAGTTCATCAGAACTAGCGGGCCCCTACGAGCAGTACTTC
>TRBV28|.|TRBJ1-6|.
CASSFGADSSPLHF
TGTGCCAGCAGTTTCGGGGCGGATAGTTCACCCCTCCACTTT
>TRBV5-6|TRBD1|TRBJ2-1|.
CASSLVPGGNEQFF
TGTGCCAGCAGCTTGGTCCCAGGGGGCAATGAGCAGTTCTTC
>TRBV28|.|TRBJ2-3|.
CASSTLNSDTQYF
TGTGCCAGCAGTACCCTAAATTCGGATACGCAGTATTTT
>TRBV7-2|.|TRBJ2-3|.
CASSLDYLSTDTQYF
TGTGCCAGCAGCTTAGACTACCTTAGCACAGATACGCAGTATTTT
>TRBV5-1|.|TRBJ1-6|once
CASSRDHSMYSPLHF
TGCGCCAGCAGTAGAGACCACTCTATGTATTCACCCCTCCACTTT
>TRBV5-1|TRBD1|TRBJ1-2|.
CASSFLEGQGAGYTF
TGCGCCAGCAGCTTCTTGGAGGGACAGGGGGCTGGATACACCTTC
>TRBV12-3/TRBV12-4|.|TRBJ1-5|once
CASSGNSQPQHF
TGTGCCAGTTCGGGAAACAGTCAGCCCCAGCATTTT
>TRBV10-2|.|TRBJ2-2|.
CASSGQYTGELFF
TGCGCCAGCAGCGGACAGTACACCGGGGAGCTGTTTTTT
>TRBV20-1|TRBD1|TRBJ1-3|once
CSARVGDRGSGNTIYF
TGCAGTGCTAGAGTAGGGGACAGGGGTTCTGGAAACACCATATATTTT
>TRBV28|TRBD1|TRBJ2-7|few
CASSLTAGQGASLGYEQYF
TGTGCCAGCAGTTTAACTGCGGGACAGGGGGCGAGTTTGGGCTACGAGCAGTACTTC
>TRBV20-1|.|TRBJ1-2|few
CSARGPAGYGYTF
TGCAGTGCTAGAGGACCAGCGGGTTATGGCTACACCTTC
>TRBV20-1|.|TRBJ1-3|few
CSARPGGSLGLSSGNTIYF
TGCAGTGCTAGACCCGGTGGCTCCTTGGGCCTGAGCTCTGGAAACACCATATATTTT
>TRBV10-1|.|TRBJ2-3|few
CASSEDTDTQYF
TGCGCCAGCAGTGAGGATACAGATACGCAGTATTTT
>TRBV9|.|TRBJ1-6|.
CASSAQGAANSPLHF
TGTGCCAGCAGCGCCCAGGGCGCAGCTAATTCACCCCTCCACTTT
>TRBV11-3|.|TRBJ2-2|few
CASSLAHSNANTGELFF
TGTGCCAGCAGCTTAGCGCACAGTAACGCGAACACCGGGGAGCTGTTTTTT
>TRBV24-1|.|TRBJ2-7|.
CATSDSRQGGYEQYF
TGTGCCACCAGTGATTCCAGACAGGGAGGCTACGAGCAGTACTTC
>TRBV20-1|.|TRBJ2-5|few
CSALWRGRETQYF
TGCAGTGCTCTCTGGCGTGGGAGAGAGACCCAGTACTTC
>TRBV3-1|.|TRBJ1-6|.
CASSQGLGGGMPPLHF
TGTGCCAGCAGCCAAGGCCTGGGGGGCGGTATGCCACCCCTCCACTTT
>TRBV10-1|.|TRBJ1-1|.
CASSQLTDKSTEAFF
TGCGCCAGCAGTCAGCTAACGGACAAGAGTACTGAAGCTTTCTTT
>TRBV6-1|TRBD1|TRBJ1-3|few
CASRTGTGGNTIYF
TGTGCCAGCAGGACGGGGACAGGCGGAAACACCATATATTTT
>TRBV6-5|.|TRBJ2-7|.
CASSYGSAGRDEQYF
TGTGCCAGCAGTTACGGGTCAGCCGGTCGAGACGAGCAGTACTTC